Shown below are 5 T cell receptor beta chains from a single sample sequenced in a study of cytotoxic CD8 clonotypes in ibrutinib-treated CLL. TCRdb keeps only in-frame clones here, not all; method: immunoSEQ multiplex PCR. The table records about 140,000 clones, approximately 89% of them present only once. The source was PBMCs, collected after 12 months of ibrutinib treatment. These TCRs come from a human donor with chronic lymphocytic leukemia.

This clone was counted a single time. This sequence joins TRBV19 and TRBJ2-2, with 7 bases identical to TRBD2. J gave up 7 bases and V 5 bases, and 13 bases lay outside the gene matches. This CDR3 spans 16 amino acids. The germline gives CDR1 LNHDA, CDR2 SQIVND (reference sequence). CDR3 protein: CASSGLADFDDGELFF. In DNA, the CDR3 is TGTGCCAGTAGTGGGCTAGCGGACTTCGATGACGGGGAGCTGTTTTTT. The full variable domain, rest sourced from reference TRBV19 and TRBJ2-2, is DGGITQSPKYLFRKEGQNVTLSCEQNLNHDAMYWYRQDPGQGLRLIYYSQIVNDFQKGDIAEGYSVSREKKESFPLTVTSAQKNPTAFYLCASSGLADFDDGELFFGEGSRLTVL.

The genes are TRBV28 and TRBJ2-7; D is ambiguous. Germline V gives CDR1 MDHEN, CDR2 SYDVKM. The CDR3 has 17 residues. V lost 3 bases, J lost 1 base, and 19 bases lay in between. CDR3 amino acids: CASSFPTGVIASYEQYF. The CDR3 DNA is TGTGCCAGCAGTTTCCCGACGGGCGTTATCGCATCCTACGAGCAGTACTTC.

The chain carries TRBV18 and TRBJ1-1; D is unresolved. The CDR3 is 15 residues long. Between the trimmed V and J ends, which lost 3 bases and 6 bases, there was a span of 17 bases. Germline CDR1 and CDR2: KGHSH and LQKENI. CDR3 amino acids: CASSPGEVPSAEAFF. CDR3 coding DNA: TGTGCCAGCTCACCCGGTGAGGTCCCCAGCGCTGAAGCTTTCTTT.

This clone was seen only once. The chain has TRBV29-1 and TRBJ2-1; D is possibly TRBD2 (6 bases). The CDR3 consists of 14 residues. CDR1 and CDR2 from the germline V gene are SQVTM and ANQGSEA. Trimming pared 8 bases from V and 2 bases from J, leaving 16 bases between. The CDR3 sequence is CSLGLALTYNEQFF. The CDR3 DNA follows: TGCAGCCTGGGGCTAGCGCTGACCTACAATGAGCAGTTCTTC.

This chain joins TRBV13 and TRBJ2-5; 7 nucleotides line up with TRBD2. The germline V gene encodes CDR1 PRHDT and CDR2 FYEKMQ (reference sequence). After removal of 1 base from V and 4 bases from J, the junction contained 6 bases not matched to a gene. The CDR3 has 15 residues. CDR3 in DNA: TGTGCCAGCAGCTTAGATTCGTCGGGAGGAGAGACCCAGTACTTC. Translating gives CASSLDSSGGETQYF. Filled out from reference TRBV13 and TRBJ2-5, the complete variable domain reads AAGVIQSPRHLIKEKRETATLKCYPIPRHDTVYWYQQGPGQDPQFLISFYEKMQSDKGSIPDRFSAQQFSDYHSELNMSSLELGDSALYFCASSLDSSGGETQYFGPGTRLLVL.